This T cell receptor beta chain was found in a study of blood T cells in healthy people across ages. With a J-beta primer mix and a sample-barcoded 5' primer, a second PCR ran roughly 6 to 11 cycles. TCRdb independently ran MiXCR on the 5' RACE reads; one entry per CDR3 protein. The sample has approximately 820,000 distinct CDR3 sequences, 44% seen once. In regard to this clonotype: Its target is unknown.

Study results and caveats: CMV status of donors was not determined, possibly confounding expanded clonotype changes.

This CDR3 contains 13 residues. From germline, CDR1 is SNHLY and CDR2 FYNNEI. V was clipped by 6 bases and J by 10 bases, with 16 bases between them. V is TRBV2 and J is TRBJ2-1; D might be TRBD1 (5 bases). Sequenced input: blood. The TCR originated in a man in his 60s in good health. Written as DNA, the CDR3 is TGTGCCAGCAGGCCGGAAGGGGCCAGGGAGCAGTTCTTC. This codes for CASRPEGAREQFF.